A selection of T cell receptor beta chains follows, all from one sample in a study of T-cell memory formation after mild COVID-19. MiXCR was run by TCRdb on the 5' RACE reads, yielding one entry per CDR3 protein. The table records tens of thousands of distinct CDR3 sequences, approximately 7.6% of them present only once. Sequences were obtained from PBMCs or a T cell subset sorted from them (not recorded which). The receptors shown here come from a man aged 18 to 29 who had mild COVID-19 (a few samples of this study predate the infection). Cell type and time point are not known. The CDR3 runs from the conserved cysteine through the conserved F or W. The order of the fields is D gene, J gene, clone size, V gene, CDR3 protein, CDR3 DNA. The D gene is left open where the match is weak. Clone size appears in some rows only: once, few, many, or a class for an expanded clone.

d_gene: -
j_gene: TRBJ1-6
abundance: many
v_gene: TRBV7-3
CDR3aa: CASSLVGGEGTPLHF
CDR3nt: TGTGCCAGCAGCTTAGTCGGGGGAGAAGGGACACCCCTCCACTTT

d_gene: TRBD1
j_gene: TRBJ2-2
abundance: many
v_gene: TRBV20-1
CDR3aa: CSAEPDRVRRELFF
CDR3nt: TGCAGTGCCGAGCCGGACAGGGTGCGGCGGGAGCTGTTTTTT

d_gene: TRBD2
j_gene: TRBJ2-3
abundance: many
v_gene: TRBV10-3
CDR3aa: CAISGSGVSTDTQYF
CDR3nt: TGTGCCATCAGTGGCAGCGGGGTGAGCACAGATACGCAGTATTTT

d_gene: TRBD1
j_gene: TRBJ1-1
abundance: few
v_gene: TRBV5-4
CDR3aa: CASSLNRGANTEAFF
CDR3nt: TGTGCCAGCAGCTTGAACAGGGGCGCGAACACTGAAGCTTTCTTT

d_gene: -
j_gene: TRBJ2-5
abundance: few
v_gene: TRBV20-1
CDR3aa: CSARSRDTQYF
CDR3nt: TGCAGTGCTAGATCAAGAGATACCCAGTACTTC

d_gene: -
j_gene: TRBJ2-1
abundance: many
v_gene: TRBV7-9
CDR3aa: CASSPSPDPLGEQFF
CDR3nt: TGTGCCAGCAGCCCATCCCCCGACCCTTTGGGTGAGCAGTTCTTC

d_gene: TRBD1
j_gene: TRBJ1-2
abundance: -
v_gene: TRBV7-2
CDR3aa: CASSSRQGRYGYTF
CDR3nt: TGTGCCAGCAGCTCTCGACAGGGGCGCTATGGCTACACCTTC

d_gene: -
j_gene: TRBJ2-4
abundance: medium-sized
v_gene: TRBV5-5
CDR3aa: CASSFQGAKNIQYF
CDR3nt: TGTGCCAGCAGCTTCCAGGGCGCCAAAAACATTCAGTACTTC

d_gene: -
j_gene: TRBJ1-6
abundance: few
v_gene: TRBV30
CDR3aa: CAWPNKALHF
CDR3nt: TGTGCCTGGCCCAACAAGGCCCTCCACTTT

d_gene: -
j_gene: TRBJ1-1
abundance: many
v_gene: TRBV12-3/TRBV12-4
CDR3aa: CASSLSQLNTEAFF
CDR3nt: TGTGCCAGCAGTTTAAGTCAGTTGAACACTGAAGCTTTCTTT

d_gene: TRBD1
j_gene: TRBJ1-5
abundance: -
v_gene: TRBV12-3/TRBV12-4
CDR3aa: CASNRQGPNQPQHF
CDR3nt: TGTGCCAGCAATCGACAGGGGCCCAATCAGCCCCAGCATTTT

d_gene: -
j_gene: TRBJ1-5
abundance: few
v_gene: TRBV12-3/TRBV12-4
CDR3aa: CASSNIGQPQHF
CDR3nt: TGTGCCAGCAGTAATATAGGCCAGCCCCAGCATTTT

d_gene: TRBD1
j_gene: TRBJ1-6
abundance: few
v_gene: TRBV28
CDR3aa: CASSYGTDHNSPLHF
CDR3nt: TGTGCCAGCAGCTACGGGACAGACCATAATTCACCCCTCCACTTT

d_gene: -
j_gene: TRBJ1-1
abundance: many
v_gene: TRBV5-1
CDR3aa: CASSLDLYNTEAFF
CDR3nt: TGCGCCAGCAGCTTGGATTTATATAACACTGAAGCTTTCTTT

d_gene: -
j_gene: TRBJ1-2
abundance: few
v_gene: TRBV28
CDR3aa: CATWWGPINYGYTF
CDR3nt: TGTGCCACCTGGTGGGGTCCAATTAACTATGGCTACACCTTC

d_gene: -
j_gene: TRBJ2-1
abundance: -
v_gene: TRBV6-2/TRBV6-3
CDR3aa: CASRRTGRDNEQFF
CDR3nt: TGTGCCAGCAGAAGGACTGGGCGTGACAATGAGCAGTTCTTC

d_gene: -
j_gene: TRBJ2-5
abundance: few
v_gene: TRBV23-1
CDR3aa: CASSQRDIQETQYF
CDR3nt: TGCGCCAGCAGTCAGCGGGACATTCAAGAGACCCAGTACTTC

d_gene: TRBD1
j_gene: TRBJ1-2
abundance: -
v_gene: TRBV7-2
CDR3aa: CASSPGGQGTNYGYTF
CDR3nt: TGTGCCAGCAGCCCCGGGGGACAGGGCACAAACTATGGCTACACCTTC

d_gene: TRBD2
j_gene: TRBJ2-3
abundance: few
v_gene: TRBV5-5
CDR3aa: CASSYFSGGTTDTQYF
CDR3nt: TGTGCCAGCAGCTACTTCAGCGGGGGAACCACAGATACGCAGTATTTT

d_gene: TRBD1
j_gene: TRBJ1-5
abundance: few
v_gene: TRBV2
CDR3aa: CASRNRGNQPQHF
CDR3nt: TGTGCCAGCCGCAACAGGGGGAACCAGCCCCAGCATTTT

d_gene: -
j_gene: TRBJ2-3
abundance: many
v_gene: TRBV28
CDR3aa: CASNPSGTDTQYF
CDR3nt: TGTGCCAGCAACCCTAGCGGCACAGATACGCAGTATTTT

d_gene: -
j_gene: TRBJ1-5
abundance: -
v_gene: TRBV7-6
CDR3aa: CASSLASYQPQHF
CDR3nt: TGTGCCAGCAGCTTAGCGTCCTATCAGCCCCAGCATTTT

d_gene: -
j_gene: TRBJ2-2
abundance: few
v_gene: TRBV14
CDR3aa: CASSQEYGRSGELFF
CDR3nt: TGTGCCAGCAGCCAAGAATATGGACGGAGCGGGGAGCTGTTTTTT

d_gene: TRBD2
j_gene: TRBJ2-1
abundance: many
v_gene: TRBV6-2/TRBV6-3
CDR3aa: CASSLAGTWGQFF
CDR3nt: TGTGCCAGCAGTCTAGCGGGAACTTGGGGGCAGTTCTTC

d_gene: -
j_gene: TRBJ1-2
abundance: -
v_gene: TRBV24-1
CDR3aa: CATSEGTSAGYGYTF
CDR3nt: TGTGCCACCAGTGAAGGAACATCGGCTGGGTATGGCTACACCTTC

d_gene: TRBD2
j_gene: TRBJ2-4
abundance: few
v_gene: TRBV4-3
CDR3aa: CASSQEKAGRRYF
CDR3nt: TGCGCCAGCAGCCAAGAAAAAGCGGGGAGGCGGTACTTC

d_gene: -
j_gene: TRBJ2-1
abundance: few
v_gene: TRBV6-2/TRBV6-3
CDR3aa: CAGRGADNEQFF
CDR3nt: TGTGCCGGGAGGGGGGCCGACAATGAGCAGTTCTTC

d_gene: -
j_gene: TRBJ2-6
abundance: few
v_gene: TRBV6-2/TRBV6-3
CDR3aa: CASTGSGANVLTF
CDR3nt: TGTGCCAGCACCGGCTCTGGGGCCAACGTCCTGACTTTC

d_gene: -
j_gene: TRBJ2-1
abundance: few
v_gene: TRBV7-3
CDR3aa: CASSSGEYNEQFF
CDR3nt: TGTGCCAGCAGCTCGGGCGAGTACAATGAGCAGTTCTTC

d_gene: TRBD1
j_gene: TRBJ1-1
abundance: many
v_gene: TRBV5-1
CDR3aa: CASTRQGSSTEAFF
CDR3nt: TGCGCCAGCACCCGACAGGGGAGTAGCACTGAAGCTTTCTTT

d_gene: TRBD1
j_gene: TRBJ2-1
abundance: few
v_gene: TRBV3-1
CDR3aa: CASRPPGQARNEQFF
CDR3nt: TGTGCCAGCAGGCCTCCGGGACAGGCGCGCAATGAGCAGTTCTTC

d_gene: -
j_gene: TRBJ2-5
abundance: few
v_gene: TRBV29-1
CDR3aa: CSVGGQAETQYF
CDR3nt: TGCAGCGTTGGGGGCCAAGCCGAGACCCAGTACTTC

d_gene: -
j_gene: TRBJ1-1
abundance: -
v_gene: TRBV5-1
CDR3aa: CASHQGRRKDEAFF
CDR3nt: TGCGCCAGCCACCAGGGGCGTAGGAAGGATGAAGCTTTCTTT

d_gene: -
j_gene: TRBJ1-2
abundance: -
v_gene: TRBV5-1
CDR3aa: CASSLAGGDGYTF
CDR3nt: TGCGCCAGCAGCTTGGCGGGCGGGGATGGCTACACCTTC

d_gene: -
j_gene: TRBJ1-1
abundance: many
v_gene: TRBV7-2
CDR3aa: CASSFYSTLGGWSTEAFF
CDR3nt: TGTGCCAGCAGCTTTTATTCCACGCTCGGGGGCTGGAGCACTGAAGCTTTCTTT

d_gene: -
j_gene: TRBJ1-1
abundance: many
v_gene: TRBV7-6
CDR3aa: CASSLGGPGTEAFF
CDR3nt: TGTGCCAGCAGCCTGGGAGGGCCGGGCACTGAAGCTTTCTTT

d_gene: -
j_gene: TRBJ2-3
abundance: -
v_gene: TRBV4-2
CDR3aa: CASSQALGGYTDTQYF
CDR3nt: TGTGCCAGCAGCCAAGCGTTGGGGGGCTACACAGATACGCAGTATTTT

d_gene: -
j_gene: TRBJ2-2
abundance: few
v_gene: TRBV7-3
CDR3aa: CASGRENGELFF
CDR3nt: TGTGCCAGCGGCCGCGAGAATGGGGAGCTGTTTTTT

d_gene: -
j_gene: TRBJ1-2
abundance: few
v_gene: TRBV7-2
CDR3aa: CASSLDRGSTYGYTF
CDR3nt: TGTGCCAGCAGCTTAGACAGAGGGTCTACCTATGGCTACACCTTC

d_gene: TRBD2
j_gene: TRBJ2-1
abundance: -
v_gene: TRBV6-2/TRBV6-3
CDR3aa: CASSRLAGLYEQFF
CDR3nt: TGTGCCAGCAGTCGGCTAGCGGGGCTGTATGAGCAGTTCTTC

d_gene: -
j_gene: TRBJ2-2
abundance: -
v_gene: TRBV9
CDR3aa: CASSVWEHGELFF
CDR3nt: TGTGCCAGCAGCGTATGGGAACACGGGGAGCTGTTTTTT

d_gene: -
j_gene: TRBJ2-6
abundance: -
v_gene: TRBV6-2/TRBV6-3
CDR3aa: CAARRVDSGANVLTF
CDR3nt: TGTGCAGCGAGGCGGGTTGACTCTGGGGCCAACGTCCTGACTTTC